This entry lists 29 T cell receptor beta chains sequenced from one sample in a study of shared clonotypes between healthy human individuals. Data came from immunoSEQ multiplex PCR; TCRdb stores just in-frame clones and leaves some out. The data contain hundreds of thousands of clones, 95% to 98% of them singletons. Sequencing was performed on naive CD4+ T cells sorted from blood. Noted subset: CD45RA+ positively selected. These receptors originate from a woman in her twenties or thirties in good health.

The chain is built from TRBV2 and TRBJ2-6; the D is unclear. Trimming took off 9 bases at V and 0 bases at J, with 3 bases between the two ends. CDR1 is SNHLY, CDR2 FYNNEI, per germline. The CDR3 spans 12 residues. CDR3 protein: CARNSGANVLTF. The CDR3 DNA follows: TGTGCCAGGAACTCTGGGGCCAACGTCCTGACTTTC.

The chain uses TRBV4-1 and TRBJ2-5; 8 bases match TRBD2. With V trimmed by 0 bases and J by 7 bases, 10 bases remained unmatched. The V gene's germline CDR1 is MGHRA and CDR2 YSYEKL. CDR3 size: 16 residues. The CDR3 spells CASSQDPLAGSGTQYF. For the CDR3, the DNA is TGCGCCAGCAGCCAAGACCCCCTAGCGGGCTCTGGGACCCAGTACTTC.

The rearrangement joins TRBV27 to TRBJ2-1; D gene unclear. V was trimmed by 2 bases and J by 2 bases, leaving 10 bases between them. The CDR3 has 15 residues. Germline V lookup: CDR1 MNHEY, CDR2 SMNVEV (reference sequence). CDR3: CASSLGPLTYNEQFF. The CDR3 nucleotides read TGTGCCAGCAGTTTAGGGCCGCTTACCTACAATGAGCAGTTCTTC.

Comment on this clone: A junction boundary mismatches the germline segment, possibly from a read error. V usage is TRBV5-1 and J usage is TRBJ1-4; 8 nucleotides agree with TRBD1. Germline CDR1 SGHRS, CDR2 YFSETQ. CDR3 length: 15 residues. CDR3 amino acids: CASSLRTGLNKKLFF. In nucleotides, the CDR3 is TGCGCCAGCAGCTTGAGGACAGGGCTTAATAAAAAACTGTTTTTT.

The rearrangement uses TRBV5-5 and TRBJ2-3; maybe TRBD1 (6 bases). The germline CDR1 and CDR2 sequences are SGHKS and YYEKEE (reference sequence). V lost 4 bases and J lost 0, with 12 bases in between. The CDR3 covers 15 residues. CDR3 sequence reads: CASSVQGRSTDTQYF. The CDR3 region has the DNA TGTGCCAGCAGCGTACAGGGTAGAAGCACAGATACGCAGTATTTT.

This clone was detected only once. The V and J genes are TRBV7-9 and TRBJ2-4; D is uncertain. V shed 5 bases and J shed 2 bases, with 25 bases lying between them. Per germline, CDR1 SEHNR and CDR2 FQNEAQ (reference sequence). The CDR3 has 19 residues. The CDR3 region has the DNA TGTGCCAGCAGCCACACCCTATCGGATCGATTCTATACCAAAAACATTCAGTACTTC. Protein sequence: CASSHTLSDRFYTKNIQYF. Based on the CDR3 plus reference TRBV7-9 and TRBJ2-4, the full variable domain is DTGVSQNPRHKITKRGQNVTFRCDPISEHNRLYWYRQTLGQGPEFLTYFQNEAQLEKSRLLSDRFSAERPKGSFSTLEIQRTEQGDSAMYLCASSHTLSDRFYTKNIQYFGAGTRLSVL.

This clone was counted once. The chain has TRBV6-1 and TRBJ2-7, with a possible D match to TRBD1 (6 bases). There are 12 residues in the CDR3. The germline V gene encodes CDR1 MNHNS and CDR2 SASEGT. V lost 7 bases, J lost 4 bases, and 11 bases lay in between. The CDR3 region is CASTSTGYEQYF. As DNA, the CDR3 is TGTGCCAGCACCTCCACAGGGTACGAGCAGTACTTC.

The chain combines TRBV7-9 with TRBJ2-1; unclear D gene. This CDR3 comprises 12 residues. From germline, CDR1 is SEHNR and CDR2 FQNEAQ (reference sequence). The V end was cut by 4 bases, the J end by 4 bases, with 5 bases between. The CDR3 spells CASSSTYNEQFF. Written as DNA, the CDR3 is TGTGCCAGCAGCTCGACTTACAATGAGCAGTTCTTC.

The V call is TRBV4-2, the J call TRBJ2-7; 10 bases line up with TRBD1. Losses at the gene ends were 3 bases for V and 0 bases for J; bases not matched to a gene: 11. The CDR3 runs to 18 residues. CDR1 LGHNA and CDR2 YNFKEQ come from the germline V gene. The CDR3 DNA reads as TGTGCCAGCAGCCAGCAGAAATCCGGGACAGGGGCCTCCTACGAGCAGTACTTC. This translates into CASSQQKSGTGASYEQYF.

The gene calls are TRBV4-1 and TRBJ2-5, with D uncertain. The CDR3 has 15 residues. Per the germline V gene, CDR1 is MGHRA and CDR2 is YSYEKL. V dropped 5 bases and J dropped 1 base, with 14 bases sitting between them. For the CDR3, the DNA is TGCGCCAGCAGCTCCCTTCCAGCTATCCAAGAGACCCAGTACTTC. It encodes CASSSLPAIQETQYF.

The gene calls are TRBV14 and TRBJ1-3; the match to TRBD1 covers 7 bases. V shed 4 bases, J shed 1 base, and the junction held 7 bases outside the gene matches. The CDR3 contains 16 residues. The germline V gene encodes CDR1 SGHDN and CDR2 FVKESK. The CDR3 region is CASSLRYRGSGNTIYF. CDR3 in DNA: TGTGCCAGCAGCCTAAGATACAGGGGATCTGGAAACACCATATATTTT.

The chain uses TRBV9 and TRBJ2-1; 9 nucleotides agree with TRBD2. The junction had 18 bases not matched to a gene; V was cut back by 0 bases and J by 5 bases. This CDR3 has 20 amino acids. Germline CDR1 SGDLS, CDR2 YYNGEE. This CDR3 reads CASSVGRGLGGRALHNEQFF. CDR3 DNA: TGTGCCAGCAGCGTAGGGCGGGGACTCGGCGGGAGGGCCCTCCACAATGAGCAGTTCTTC.

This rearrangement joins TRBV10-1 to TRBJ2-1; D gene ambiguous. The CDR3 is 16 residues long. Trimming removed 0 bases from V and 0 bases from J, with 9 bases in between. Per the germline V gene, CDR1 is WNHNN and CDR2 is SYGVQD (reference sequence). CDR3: CASSESATGSYNEQFF. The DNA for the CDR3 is TGCGCCAGCAGTGAGTCGGCCACGGGCTCCTACAATGAGCAGTTCTTC.

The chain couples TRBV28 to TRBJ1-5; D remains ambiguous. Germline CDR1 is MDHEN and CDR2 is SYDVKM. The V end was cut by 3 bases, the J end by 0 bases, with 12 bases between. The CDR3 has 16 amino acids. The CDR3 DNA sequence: TGTGCCAGCAGTTTTGGTCATAGCCATAGCAATCAGCCCCAGCATTTT. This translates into CASSFGHSHSNQPQHF.

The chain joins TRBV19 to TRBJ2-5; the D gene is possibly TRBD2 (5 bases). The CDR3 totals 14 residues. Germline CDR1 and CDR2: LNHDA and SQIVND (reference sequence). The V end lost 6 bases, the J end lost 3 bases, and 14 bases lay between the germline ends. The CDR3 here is CASSQVASEETQYF. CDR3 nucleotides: TGTGCCAGTAGCCAGGTAGCGTCGGAAGAGACCCAGTACTTC.

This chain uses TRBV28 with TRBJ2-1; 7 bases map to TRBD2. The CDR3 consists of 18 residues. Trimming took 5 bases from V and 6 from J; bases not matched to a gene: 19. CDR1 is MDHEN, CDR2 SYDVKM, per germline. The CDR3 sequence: CASSALGVREKVRNEQFF. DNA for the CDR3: TGTGCCAGCAGTGCCCTGGGGGTGCGGGAGAAGGTTCGCAATGAGCAGTTCTTC. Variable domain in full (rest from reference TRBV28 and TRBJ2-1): DVKVTQSSRYLVKRTGEKVFLECVQDMDHENMFWYRQDPGLGLRLIYFSYDVKMKEKGDIPEGYSVSREKKERFSLILESASTNQTSMYLCASSALGVREKVRNEQFFGPGTRLTVL.

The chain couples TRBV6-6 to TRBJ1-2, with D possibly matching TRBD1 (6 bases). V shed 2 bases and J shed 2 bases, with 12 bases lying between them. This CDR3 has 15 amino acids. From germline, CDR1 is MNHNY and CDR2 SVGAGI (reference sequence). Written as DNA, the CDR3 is TGTGCCAGCAGTTACACGGTTCAGGGGAACTATGGCTACACCTTC. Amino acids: CASSYTVQGNYGYTF.

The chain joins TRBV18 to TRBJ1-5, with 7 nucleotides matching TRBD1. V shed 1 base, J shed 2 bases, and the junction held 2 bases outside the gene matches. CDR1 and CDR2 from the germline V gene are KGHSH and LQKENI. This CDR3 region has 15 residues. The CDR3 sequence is CASSPQGQGNQPQHF. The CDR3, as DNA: TGTGCCAGCTCACCACAAGGACAGGGCAATCAGCCCCAGCATTTT.

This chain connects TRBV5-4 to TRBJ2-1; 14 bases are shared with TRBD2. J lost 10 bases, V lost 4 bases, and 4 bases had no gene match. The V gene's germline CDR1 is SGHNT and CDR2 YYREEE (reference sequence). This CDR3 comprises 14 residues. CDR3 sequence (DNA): TGTGCCAGCAGCCCGGGACTAGCGGGAGTCGAGCAGTTCTTC. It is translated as CASSPGLAGVEQFF.

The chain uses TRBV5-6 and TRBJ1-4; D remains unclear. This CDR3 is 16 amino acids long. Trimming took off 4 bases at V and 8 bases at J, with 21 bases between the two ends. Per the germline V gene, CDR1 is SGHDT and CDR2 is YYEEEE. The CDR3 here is CASSGKSRPLVEKLFF. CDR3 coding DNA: TGTGCCAGCAGCGGCAAAAGTCGGCCCCTCGTCGAAAAACTGTTTTTT.

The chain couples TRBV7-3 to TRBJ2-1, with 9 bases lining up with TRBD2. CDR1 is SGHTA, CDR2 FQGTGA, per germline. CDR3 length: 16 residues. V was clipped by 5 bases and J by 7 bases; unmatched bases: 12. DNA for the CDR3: TGTGCCAGCAGCAGATTAGCGGGAGTTCCTGAAAATGAGCAGTTCTTC. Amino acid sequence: CASSRLAGVPENEQFF.

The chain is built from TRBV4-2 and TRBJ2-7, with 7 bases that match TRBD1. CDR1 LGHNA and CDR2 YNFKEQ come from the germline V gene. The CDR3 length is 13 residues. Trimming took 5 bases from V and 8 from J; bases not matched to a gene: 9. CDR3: CASSRRTGGKQYF. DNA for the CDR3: TGTGCCAGCAGCAGGAGGACAGGTGGTAAGCAGTACTTC.

The CDR3 spells CASSLSGSGSGELFF. As DNA, the CDR3 is TGCGCCAGCAGCTTGTCTGGGTCAGGGTCCGGGGAGCTGTTTTTT. The chain has TRBV5-1 and TRBJ2-2; D perhaps matches TRBD1 (5 bases). CDR3 length equals 15 residues. CDR1 and CDR2 from the germline V gene are SGHRS and YFSETQ. V was shortened by 1 base and J by 6 bases, with 13 bases between the two germline ends.

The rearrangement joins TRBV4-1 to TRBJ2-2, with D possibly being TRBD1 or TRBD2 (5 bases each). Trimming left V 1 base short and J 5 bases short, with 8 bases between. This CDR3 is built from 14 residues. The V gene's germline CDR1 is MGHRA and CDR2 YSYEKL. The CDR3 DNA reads TGCGCCAGCAGCCAAGTGTGGGGGACCGGGGAGCTGTTTTTT. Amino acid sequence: CASSQVWGTGELFF.

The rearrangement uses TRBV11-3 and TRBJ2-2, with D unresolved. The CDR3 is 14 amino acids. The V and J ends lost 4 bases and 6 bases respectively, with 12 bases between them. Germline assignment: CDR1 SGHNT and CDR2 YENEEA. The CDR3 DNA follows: TGTGCCAGCAGCTCATACCGGGCCCCCGGGGAGCTGTTTTTT. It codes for CASSSYRAPGELFF.

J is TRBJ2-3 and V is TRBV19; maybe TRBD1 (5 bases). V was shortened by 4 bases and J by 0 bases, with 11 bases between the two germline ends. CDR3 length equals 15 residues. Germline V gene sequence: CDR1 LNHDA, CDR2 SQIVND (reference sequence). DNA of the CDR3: TGTGCCAGTAGTAAGACAGATACTAGCACAGATACGCAGTATTTT. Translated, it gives CASSKTDTSTDTQYF.

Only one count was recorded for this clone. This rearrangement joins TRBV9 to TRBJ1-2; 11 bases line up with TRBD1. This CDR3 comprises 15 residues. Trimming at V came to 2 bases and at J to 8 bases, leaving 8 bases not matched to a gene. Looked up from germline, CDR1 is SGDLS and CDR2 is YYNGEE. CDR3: CASSVRGQGADGYTF. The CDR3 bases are TGTGCCAGCAGCGTGAGAGGACAGGGGGCCGACGGCTACACCTTC. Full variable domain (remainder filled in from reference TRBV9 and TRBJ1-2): DSGVTQTPKHLITATGQRVTLRCSPRSGDLSVYWYQQSLDQGLQFLIQYYNGEERAKGNILERFSAQQFPDLHSELNLSSLELGDSALYFCASSVRGQGADGYTFGSGTRLTVV.

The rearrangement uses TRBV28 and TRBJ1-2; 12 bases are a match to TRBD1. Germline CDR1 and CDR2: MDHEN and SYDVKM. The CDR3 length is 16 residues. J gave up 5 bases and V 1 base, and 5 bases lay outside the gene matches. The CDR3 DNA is TGTGCCAGCAGTTTATTGGGGACAGGGGGCGATTATGGCTACACCTTC. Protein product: CASSLLGTGGDYGYTF.

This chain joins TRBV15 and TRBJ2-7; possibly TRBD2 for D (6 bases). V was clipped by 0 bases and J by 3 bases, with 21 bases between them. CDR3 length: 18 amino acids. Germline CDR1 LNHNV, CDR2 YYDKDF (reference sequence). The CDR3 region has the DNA TGTGCCACCAGCAGAGAGGGGGGATACACCGGGACTGGCTACGAGCAGTACTTC. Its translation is CATSREGGYTGTGYEQYF.